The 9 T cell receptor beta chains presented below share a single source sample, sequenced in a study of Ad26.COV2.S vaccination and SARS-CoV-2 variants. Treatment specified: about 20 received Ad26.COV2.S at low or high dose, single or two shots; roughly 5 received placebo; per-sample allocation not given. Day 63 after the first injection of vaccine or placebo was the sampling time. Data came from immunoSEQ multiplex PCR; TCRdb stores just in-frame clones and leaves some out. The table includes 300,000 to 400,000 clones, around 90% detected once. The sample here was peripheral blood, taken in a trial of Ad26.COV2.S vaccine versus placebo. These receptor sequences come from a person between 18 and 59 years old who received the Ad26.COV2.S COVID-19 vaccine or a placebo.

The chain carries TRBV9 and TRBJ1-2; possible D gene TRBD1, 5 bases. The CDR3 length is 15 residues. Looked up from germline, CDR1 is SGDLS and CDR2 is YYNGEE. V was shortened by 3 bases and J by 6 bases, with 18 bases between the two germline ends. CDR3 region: CASSDFAGGSDGYTF. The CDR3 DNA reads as TGTGCCAGCAGCGACTTCGCCGGGGGGTCGGATGGCTACACCTTC. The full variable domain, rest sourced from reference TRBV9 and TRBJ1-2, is DSGVTQTPKHLITATGQRVTLRCSPRSGDLSVYWYQQSLDQGLQFLIQYYNGEERAKGNILERFSAQQFPDLHSELNLSSLELGDSALYFCASSDFAGGSDGYTFGSGTRLTVV.

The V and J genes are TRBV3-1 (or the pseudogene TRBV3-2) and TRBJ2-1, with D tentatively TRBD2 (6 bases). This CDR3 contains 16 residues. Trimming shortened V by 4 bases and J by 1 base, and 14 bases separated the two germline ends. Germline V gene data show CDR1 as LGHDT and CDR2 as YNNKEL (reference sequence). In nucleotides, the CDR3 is TGTGCCAGCAGCCCCCGTATAGCGGATTCCTACAATGAGCAGTTCTTC. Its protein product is CASSPRIADSYNEQFF.

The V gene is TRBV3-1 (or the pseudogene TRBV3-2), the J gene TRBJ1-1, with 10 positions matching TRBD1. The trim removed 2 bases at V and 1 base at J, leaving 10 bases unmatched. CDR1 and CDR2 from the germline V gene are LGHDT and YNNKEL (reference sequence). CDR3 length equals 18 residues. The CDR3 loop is CASSQLPMDRGENTEAFF. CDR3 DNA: TGTGCCAGCAGCCAATTGCCAATGGACAGGGGGGAGAACACTGAAGCTTTCTTT.

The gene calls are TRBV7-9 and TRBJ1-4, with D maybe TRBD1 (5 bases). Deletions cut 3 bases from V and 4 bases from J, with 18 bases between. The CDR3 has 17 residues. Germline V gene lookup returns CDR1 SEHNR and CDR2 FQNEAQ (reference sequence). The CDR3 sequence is CASSFYGGGIHNEKLFF. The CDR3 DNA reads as TGTGCCAGCAGCTTCTATGGCGGGGGAATACATAATGAAAAACTGTTTTTT.

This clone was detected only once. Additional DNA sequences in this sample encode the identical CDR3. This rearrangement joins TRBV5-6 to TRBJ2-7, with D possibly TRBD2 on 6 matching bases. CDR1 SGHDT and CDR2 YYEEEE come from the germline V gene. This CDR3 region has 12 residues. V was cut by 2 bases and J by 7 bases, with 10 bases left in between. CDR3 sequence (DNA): TGTGCCAGCAGCTTAGGCGGAGGGGAGCAGTACTTC. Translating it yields CASSLGGGEQYF.

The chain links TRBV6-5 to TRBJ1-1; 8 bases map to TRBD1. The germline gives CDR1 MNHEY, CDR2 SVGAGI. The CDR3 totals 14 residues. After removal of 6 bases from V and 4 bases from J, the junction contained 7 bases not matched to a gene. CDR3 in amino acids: CASRDHRGSTEAFF. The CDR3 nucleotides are TGTGCCAGCAGGGATCACAGGGGGAGCACTGAAGCTTTCTTT.

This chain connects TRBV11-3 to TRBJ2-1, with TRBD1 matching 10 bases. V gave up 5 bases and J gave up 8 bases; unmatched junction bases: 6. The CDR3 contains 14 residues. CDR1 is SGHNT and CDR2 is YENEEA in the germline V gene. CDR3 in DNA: TGTGCCAGCAGCCACCGGGACAGGGGTGATGAGCAGTTCTTC. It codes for CASSHRDRGDEQFF.

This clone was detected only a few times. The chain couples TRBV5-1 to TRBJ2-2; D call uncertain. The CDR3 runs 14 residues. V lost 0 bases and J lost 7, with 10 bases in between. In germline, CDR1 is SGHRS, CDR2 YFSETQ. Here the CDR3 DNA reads TGCGCCAGCAGCTTGGAGGGATGGGGCGGGGAGCTGTTTTTT. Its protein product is CASSLEGWGGELFF. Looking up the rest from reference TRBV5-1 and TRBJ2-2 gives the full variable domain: KAGVTQTPRYLIKTRGQQVTLSCSPISGHRSVSWYQQTPGQGLQFLFEYFSETQRNKGNFPGRFSGRQFSNSRSEMNVSTLELGDSALYLCASSLEGWGGELFFGEGSRLTVL.

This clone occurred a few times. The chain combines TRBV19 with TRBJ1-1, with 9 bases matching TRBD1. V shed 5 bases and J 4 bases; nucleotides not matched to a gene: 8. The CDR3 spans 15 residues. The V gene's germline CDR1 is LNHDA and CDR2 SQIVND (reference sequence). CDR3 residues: CASSETGGLITEAFF. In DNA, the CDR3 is TGTGCCAGTAGTGAAACAGGGGGCCTTATCACTGAAGCTTTCTTT.